The T cell receptor (beta chain) under discussion was sequenced for a study of OX40 agonist ivuxolimab in advanced cancers. Looking at the study overall: Patients in dose escalation had liver, melanoma, kidney or head and neck cancers.

Sequencing was performed with immunoSEQ multiplex PCR; in TCRdb, only in-frame clones are kept and a portion is missing. The repertoire holds 70,000 to 75,000 clones, with around 88% as singletons. The CDR3 is 15 residues long. With respect to this clone: Its antigen is not known.

Study-wide results and limits: The study observed clonal expansion of CD4+ and CD8+ blood T cells by week 6 at 0.1 to 3.0 mg/kg.

The sequence was obtained from an adult with an advanced solid tumor such as melanoma, head and neck, liver or kidney cancer. The sequenced sample was CD4+ or CD8+ T cells sorted from blood, obtained in a trial of the OX40 agonist ivuxolimab. The genes are TRBV21-1 and TRBJ1-1. TRBV21-1 is assigned pseudogene status. The CDR3 region is CASSRRGAAHTEAFF. The CDR3 DNA reads TGTGCCAGCAGCAGGAGGGGGGCAGCGCACACTGAAGCTTTCTTT.